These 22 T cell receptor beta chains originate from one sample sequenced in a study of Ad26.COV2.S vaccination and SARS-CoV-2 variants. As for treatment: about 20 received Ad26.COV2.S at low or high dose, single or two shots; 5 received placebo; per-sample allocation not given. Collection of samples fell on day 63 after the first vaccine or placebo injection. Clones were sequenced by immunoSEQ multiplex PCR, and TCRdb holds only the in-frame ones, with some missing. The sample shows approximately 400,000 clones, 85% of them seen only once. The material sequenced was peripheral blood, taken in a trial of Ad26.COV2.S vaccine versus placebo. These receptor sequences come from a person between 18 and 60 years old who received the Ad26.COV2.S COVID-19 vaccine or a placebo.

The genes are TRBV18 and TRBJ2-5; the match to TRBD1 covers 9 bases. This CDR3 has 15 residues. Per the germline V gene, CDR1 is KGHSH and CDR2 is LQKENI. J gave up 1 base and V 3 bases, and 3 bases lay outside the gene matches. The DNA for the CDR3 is TGTGCCAGCTCACCGTCGACAGGGGGCCAAGAGACCCAGTACTTC. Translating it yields CASSPSTGGQETQYF.

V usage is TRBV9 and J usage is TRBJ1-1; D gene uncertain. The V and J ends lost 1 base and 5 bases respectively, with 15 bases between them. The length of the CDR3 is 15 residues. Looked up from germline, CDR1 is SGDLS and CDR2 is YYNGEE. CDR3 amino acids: CASSVTDRGGTEAFF. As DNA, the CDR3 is TGTGCCAGCAGCGTAACCGACCGGGGTGGGACTGAAGCTTTCTTT.

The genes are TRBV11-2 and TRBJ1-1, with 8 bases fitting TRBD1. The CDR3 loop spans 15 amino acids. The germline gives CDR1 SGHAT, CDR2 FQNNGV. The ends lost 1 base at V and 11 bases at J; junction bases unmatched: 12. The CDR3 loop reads CASSLVPGGNSRAFF. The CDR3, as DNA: TGTGCCAGCAGCTTAGTTCCAGGGGGCAACTCCCGGGCTTTCTTT.

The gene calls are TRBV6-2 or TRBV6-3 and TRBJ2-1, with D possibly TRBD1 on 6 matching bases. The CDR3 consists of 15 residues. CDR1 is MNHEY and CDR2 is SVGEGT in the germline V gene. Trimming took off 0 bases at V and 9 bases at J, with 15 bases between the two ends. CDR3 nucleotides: TGTGCCAGCAGTTACTCGGGGGCAAGGAATGGTGAGCAGTTCTTC. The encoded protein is CASSYSGARNGEQFF.

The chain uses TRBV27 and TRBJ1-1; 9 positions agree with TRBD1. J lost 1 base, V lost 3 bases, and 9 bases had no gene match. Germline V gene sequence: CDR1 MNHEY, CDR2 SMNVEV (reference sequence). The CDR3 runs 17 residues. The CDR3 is CASSLLSGQGGNTEAFF. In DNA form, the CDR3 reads TGTGCCAGCAGTTTGCTATCGGGACAGGGTGGGAACACTGAAGCTTTCTTT.

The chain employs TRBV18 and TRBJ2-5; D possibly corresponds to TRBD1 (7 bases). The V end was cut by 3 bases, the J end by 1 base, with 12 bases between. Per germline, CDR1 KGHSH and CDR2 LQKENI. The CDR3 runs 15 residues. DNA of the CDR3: TGTGCCAGCTCACCTAGGAGGGGGCCCCAAGAGACCCAGTACTTC. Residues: CASSPRRGPQETQYF.

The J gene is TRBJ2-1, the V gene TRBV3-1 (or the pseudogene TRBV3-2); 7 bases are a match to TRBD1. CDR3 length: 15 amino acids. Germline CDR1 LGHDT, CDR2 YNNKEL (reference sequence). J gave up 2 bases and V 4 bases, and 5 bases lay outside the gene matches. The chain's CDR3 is CASSLDREPYNEQFF. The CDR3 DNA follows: TGTGCCAGCAGCCTCGACAGGGAACCCTACAATGAGCAGTTCTTC.

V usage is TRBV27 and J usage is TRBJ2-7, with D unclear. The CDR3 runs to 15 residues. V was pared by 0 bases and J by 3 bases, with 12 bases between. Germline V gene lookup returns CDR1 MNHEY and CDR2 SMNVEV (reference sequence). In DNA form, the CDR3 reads TGTGCCAGCAGTTTATCTGGGTCCCCAGGCTACGAGCAGTACTTC. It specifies CASSLSGSPGYEQYF.

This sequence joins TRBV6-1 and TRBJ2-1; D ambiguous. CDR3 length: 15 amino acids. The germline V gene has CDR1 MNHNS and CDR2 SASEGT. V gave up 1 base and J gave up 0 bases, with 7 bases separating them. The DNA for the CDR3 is TGTGCCAGCAGTGAAGAGGCTAGCTCCTACAATGAGCAGTTCTTC. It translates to CASSEEASSYNEQFF.

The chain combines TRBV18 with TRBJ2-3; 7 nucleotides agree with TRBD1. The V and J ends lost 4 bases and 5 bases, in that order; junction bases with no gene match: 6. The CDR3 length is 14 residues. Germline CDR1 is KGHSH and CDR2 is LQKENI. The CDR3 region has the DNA TGTGCCAGCTCACGAGGTGGGGACAGAGATACGCAGTATTTT. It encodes CASSRGGDRDTQYF.

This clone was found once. The CDR3 nucleotides are TGTGCCAGCAGCTTGAGGAACCGCGATGGCTACACCTTC. Translation: CASSLRNRDGYTF. The V gene is TRBV5-4, the J gene TRBJ1-2; D not certain. Trimming cost V 1 base and J 6 bases, with 10 bases left between them. Per the germline V gene, CDR1 is SGHNT and CDR2 is YYREEE (reference sequence). This CDR3 region has 13 residues.

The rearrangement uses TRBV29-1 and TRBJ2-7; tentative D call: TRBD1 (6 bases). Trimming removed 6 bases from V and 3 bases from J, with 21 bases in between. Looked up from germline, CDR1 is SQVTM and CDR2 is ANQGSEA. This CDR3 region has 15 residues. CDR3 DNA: TGCAGCGTGCACCTCCGGGACACCGGCGGCTACGAGCAGTACTTC. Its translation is CSVHLRDTGGYEQYF.

CDR3 amino acids: CASSHPKSGAARNQPQHF. CDR3 nucleotide sequence: TGCGCCAGCAGCCACCCTAAAAGCGGGGCGGCCCGCAATCAGCCCCAGCATTTT. The chain uses TRBV4-1 and TRBJ1-5; possible D gene TRBD1, 5 bases. Germline CDR1 is MGHRA and CDR2 is YSYEKL. This CDR3 spans 18 amino acids. Trimming removed 3 bases at V and 2 bases at J, with 20 bases between.

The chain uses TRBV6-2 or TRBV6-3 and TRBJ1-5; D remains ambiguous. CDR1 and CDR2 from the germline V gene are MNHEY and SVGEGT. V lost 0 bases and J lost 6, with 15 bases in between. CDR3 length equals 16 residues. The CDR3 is CASSYSRGFGPQPQHF. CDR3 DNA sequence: TGTGCCAGCAGTTACTCTCGTGGCTTTGGCCCTCAGCCCCAGCATTTT.

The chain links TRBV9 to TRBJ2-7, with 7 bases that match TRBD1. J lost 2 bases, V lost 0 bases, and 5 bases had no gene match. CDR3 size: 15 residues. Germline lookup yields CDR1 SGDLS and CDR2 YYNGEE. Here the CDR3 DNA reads TGTGCCAGCAGCGTAGAAGTGACAGGGACCTACGAGCAGTACTTC. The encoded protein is CASSVEVTGTYEQYF.

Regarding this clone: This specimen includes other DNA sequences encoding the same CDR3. Here the CDR3 reads CASSLGQGYNEQFF. In DNA form, the CDR3 reads TGCGCCAGCAGCTTGGGACAGGGCTACAATGAGCAGTTCTTC. The V gene is TRBV5-1, the J gene TRBJ2-1; TRBD1 matches 7 bases. This CDR3 region has 14 residues. J lost 3 bases, V lost 0 bases, and 0 bases had no gene match. Germline CDR1 SGHRS, CDR2 YFSETQ.

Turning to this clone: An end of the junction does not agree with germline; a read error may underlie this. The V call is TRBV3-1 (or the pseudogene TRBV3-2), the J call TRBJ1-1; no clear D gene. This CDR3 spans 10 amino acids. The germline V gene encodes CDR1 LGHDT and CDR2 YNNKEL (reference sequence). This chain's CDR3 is CLTPRTEAFF. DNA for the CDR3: TGCCTCACTCCCCGCACTGAAGCTTTCTTT.

CDR3 sequence reads: CASSIKGDSPLHF. CDR3 bases: TGTGCCAGCAGCATCAAGGGCGATTCACCCCTCCACTTT. The genes are TRBV9 and TRBJ1-6; no clear D. Trimming cost V 4 bases and J 8 bases, with 10 bases left between them. The CDR3 runs 13 residues. Per germline, CDR1 SGDLS and CDR2 YYNGEE.

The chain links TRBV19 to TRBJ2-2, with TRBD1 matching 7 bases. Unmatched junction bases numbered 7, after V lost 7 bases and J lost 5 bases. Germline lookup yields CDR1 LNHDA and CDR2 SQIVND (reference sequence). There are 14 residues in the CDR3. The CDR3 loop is CASIQTGKTGELFF. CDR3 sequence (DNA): TGTGCCAGTATCCAGACAGGGAAAACCGGGGAGCTGTTTTTT.

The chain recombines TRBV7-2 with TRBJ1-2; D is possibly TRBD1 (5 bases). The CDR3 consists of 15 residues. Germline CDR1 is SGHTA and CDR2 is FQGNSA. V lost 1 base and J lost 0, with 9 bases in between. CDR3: CASSLVNRPNYGYTF. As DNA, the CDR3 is TGTGCCAGCAGCTTAGTGAACAGGCCTAACTATGGCTACACCTTC.

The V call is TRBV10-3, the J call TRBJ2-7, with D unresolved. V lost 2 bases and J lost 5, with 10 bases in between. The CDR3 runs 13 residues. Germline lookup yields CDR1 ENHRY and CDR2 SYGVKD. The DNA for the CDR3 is TGTGCCATCAGTGAGGAACCTAACGACGAGCAGTACTTC. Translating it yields CAISEEPNDEQYF.

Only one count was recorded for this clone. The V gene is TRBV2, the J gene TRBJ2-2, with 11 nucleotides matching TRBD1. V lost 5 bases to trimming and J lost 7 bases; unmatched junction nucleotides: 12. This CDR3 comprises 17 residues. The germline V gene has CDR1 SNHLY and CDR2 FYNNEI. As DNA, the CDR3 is TGTGCCAGCAGTATAACGTTGGACAGGGGGCGCGGCGGGGAGCTGTTTTTT. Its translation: CASSITLDRGRGGELFF.